This passage covers 21 T cell receptor beta chains from one sample sequenced in a study of tumor-infiltrating lymphocytes in primary liver carcinoma. Extraction also yielded germline DNA, while blood RNA was obtained from unsorted whole blood. With about 470 ng total RNA as template and a constant-region primer, TCR beta cDNA was made. A slightly modified ARM-PCR protocol with three nested multiplex PCR rounds produced these TCR beta libraries. The first two PCR rounds, around 10 cycles each, used TRBV1-TRBV30 forward primers and a C-beta reverse primer. From the multiplex PCR reads, TCRdb called clonotypes with MiXCR, one entry per CDR3 protein. The top ten hold under 8.5% of the sample, which has approximately 330,000 distinct CDR3 sequences, less than 75% seen once. The specimen was peripheral blood. The receptor source for this set is a man aged 35-49 years with primary liver carcinoma and hepatitis B virus infection.

As concerns this clonotype: At one end, the junction sequence differs from germline, possibly due to a read error. The chain uses TRBV11-2 and TRBJ2-7; D remains unclear. CDR3 length: 13 residues. Germline lookup yields CDR1 SGHAT and CDR2 FQNNGV. CDR3 region: CASSPTESYKQYF. CDR3 in DNA: TGTGCCAGCAGTCCGACGGAGTCCTACAAGCAGTACTTC.

This clonotype was seen at least ten times. This rearrangement joins TRBV6-1 to TRBJ1-4, with 8 bases fitting TRBD1. The CDR3 sequence is 15 residues long. J was trimmed by 1 base and V by 4 bases; bases with no gene match: 2. From germline, CDR1 is MNHNS and CDR2 SASEGT. The CDR3 region has the DNA TGTGCCAGCAGTGTACAGGGGGTAACTAATGAAAAACTGTTTTTT. Its translation is CASSVQGVTNEKLFF.

About this clonotype itself: A much larger clone is a single base away; this may be a read error. The chain combines TRBV6-5 with TRBJ2-7; D not resolved. CDR3 length: 14 residues. The germline gives CDR1 MNHEY, CDR2 SVGAGI. The CDR3 nucleotides are TGTGCCAGCATGCCCCTGTTCAGCTCCCACGAGCAGTACTTC. Protein product: CASMPLFSSHEQYF.

The count of this clonotype is one. A much larger clonotype is one base distant, so this may be a read error. J is TRBJ2-2 and V is TRBV5-6; 14 bases are shared with TRBD2. The germline CDR1 and CDR2 sequences are SGHDT and YYEEEE. The length of the CDR3 is 16 residues. The ends lost 4 bases at V and 5 bases at J; junction bases unmatched: 4. The CDR3 sequence: CASSTGTSGRTGELFF. DNA for the CDR3: TGTGCCAGCAGCACGGGGACTAGCGGGAGAACCGGGGAGCTGTTTTTT.

Note on this clonotype: One base away lies a much larger clone, so this may be a sequencing read error. The chain couples TRBV4-2 to TRBJ1-1, with 8 positions matching TRBD1. The ends lost 4 bases at V and 4 bases at J; junction bases unmatched: 5. The V gene's germline CDR1 is LGHNA and CDR2 YNFKEQ. There are 14 residues in the CDR3. CDR3 nucleotide sequence: TGTGCCAGCAGCCTAGATGACAGGGGCACTGAAGCTTTCTTT. Encoded protein: CASSLDDRGTEAFF.

In regard to this clonotype: One end of the junction is discordant with germline, which a read error may explain. The rearrangement joins TRBV11-2 to TRBJ2-1; tentative D call: TRBD2 (6 bases). The V gene's germline CDR1 is SGHAT and CDR2 FQNNGV. The CDR3 loop spans 13 amino acids. This chain's CDR3 is CVSSSGEYNEQFF. DNA for the CDR3: TGTGTCAGCAGCTCGGGGGAGTACAATGAGCAGTTCTTC. The variable domain in full, with the rest retrieved from reference TRBV11-2 and TRBJ2-1, is EAGVAQSPRYKIIEKRQSVAFWCNPISGHATLYWYQQILGQGPKLLIQFQNNGVVDDSQLPKDRFSAERLKGVDSTLKIQPAKLEDSAVYLCVSSSGEYNEQFFGPGTRLTVL.

On this clonotype: Its ends do not fully match the called genes, so a read error is possible. CDR3 sequence (DNA): TGTGCCTGCAGCCCTACAGGGGGTGATCACATTCAGTACTTC. Its protein product is CACSPTGGDHIQYF. This sequence joins TRBV11-2 and TRBJ2-4, with TRBD1 matching 8 bases. The CDR3 is 14 amino acids. Per germline, CDR1 SGHAT and CDR2 FQNNGV.

This clonotype was seen a single time. CDR3 protein: CASSPIGGTDTQYF. The DNA for the CDR3 is TGTGCCAGCAGCCCGATAGGGGGAACAGATACGCAGTATTTT. The gene calls are TRBV14 and TRBJ2-3, with D maybe TRBD1 (6 bases). The CDR3 loop spans 14 amino acids. Germline V lookup: CDR1 SGHDN, CDR2 FVKESK. The V and J ends lost 4 bases and 3 bases respectively, with 11 bases between them.

This clonotype was counted a few times. At one end, the junction sequence differs from germline, possibly due to a read error. The rearrangement uses TRBV6-5 and TRBJ1-5; 9 bases are shared with TRBD1. Germline CDR1 is MNHEY and CDR2 is SVGAGI. This CDR3 is 15 amino acids long. CDR3 in amino acids: CASNNLGQGNQSQHF. The CDR3 DNA reads TGTGCCAGCAACAACCTTGGACAGGGGAATCAGTCCCAGCATTTT.

The gene calls are TRBV5-1 and TRBJ1-6; no reliable D call. This CDR3 spans 14 amino acids. Germline CDR1 SGHRS, CDR2 YFSETQ. V lost 0 bases, J lost 13 bases, and 14 bases lay in between. CDR3 in DNA: TGCGCCAGCAGCTTGGAGCCATATTCATCGCCCCTCCACTTT. It specifies CASSLEPYSSPLHF. The full variable domain, its missing parts supplied by reference TRBV5-1 and TRBJ1-6, is KAGVTQTPRYLIKTRGQQVTLSCSPISGHRSVSWYQQTPGQGLQFLFEYFSETQRNKGNFPGRFSGRQFSNSRSEMNVSTLELGDSALYLCASSLEPYSSPLHFGNGTRLTVT.

This clonotype was seen at least ten times. V gene TRBV29-1 combines with J gene TRBJ2-2, with D perhaps assigned TRBD1 or TRBD2 (5 bases each). V lost 4 bases and J lost 5, with 14 bases in between. Germline loops: CDR1 SQVTM, CDR2 ANQGSEA. The CDR3 runs 14 residues. CDR3 DNA: TGCAGCGTTGTCAAGAGGGGTGCAACCGGGGAGCTGTTTTTT. The encoded protein is CSVVKRGATGELFF.

On this clonotype itself: It may be a read error: a sequence one base away is much more abundant. The chain carries TRBV10-3 and TRBJ1-5; perhaps TRBD1 as D (5 bases). V gave up 4 bases and J gave up 3 bases, with 10 bases separating them. The germline V gene has CDR1 ENHRY and CDR2 SYGVKD. CDR3 length equals 14 residues. CDR3 residues: CAISAGHPNQPQHF. The CDR3 DNA is TGTGCCATCAGTGCGGGGCATCCCAATCAGCCCCAGCATTTT.

This rearrangement joins TRBV11-2 to TRBJ2-7; a weak D match, TRBD2 (6 bases). The V end was cut by 4 bases, the J end by 10 bases, with 17 bases between. CDR3 length: 13 residues. Germline CDR1 reads SGHAT; CDR2 reads FQNNGV. CDR3 region: CASSSGLVYEQYF. The CDR3 coding sequence is TGTGCCAGCAGCTCGGGACTCGTATATGAACAGTACTTC.

Remarks on this clonotype: Being one base from a much bigger clone, this may be a read error. The chain combines TRBV29-1 with TRBJ1-4, with D possibly matching TRBD1 (5 bases). Germline-derived CDR1 and CDR2 are SQVTM and ANQGSEA. Trimming pared 0 bases from V and 10 bases from J, leaving 15 bases between. The CDR3 runs 14 residues. CDR3 coding DNA: TGCAGCGTTGAAGATGGGGGGTTTCGAGGAAAACTGTTTTTT. It codes for CSVEDGGFRGKLFF.

The chain couples TRBV30 to TRBJ2-1, with 7 bases lining up with TRBD2. Per the germline V gene, CDR1 is GTSNPN and CDR2 is SVGIG (reference sequence). The CDR3 is 13 residues long. The junction had 5 bases not matched to a gene; V was cut back by 6 bases and J by 3 bases. The CDR3 reads CACLPSGYNEQFF. The CDR3 coding sequence is TGTGCCTGTCTACCTAGCGGCTACAATGAGCAGTTCTTC.

This clonotype was seen only a few times. This may arise from a read error, as a much more abundant clone is one base away. This chain connects TRBV6-6 to TRBJ1-1, with 10 bases fitting TRBD1. V lost 7 bases to trimming and J lost 1 base; unmatched junction nucleotides: 3. The germline CDR1 and CDR2 sequences are MNHNY and SVGAGI (reference sequence). CDR3 length equals 14 residues. The CDR3 nucleotides are TGTGCCAGCAATGACAGGGGGCAGAACACTGAAGCTTTCTTT. Its translation: CASNDRGQNTEAFF.

Remarks on this clonotype: A clone one base away is much larger, so this may be a read error. V and J are TRBV29-1 and TRBJ2-3; the D is unclear. This CDR3 comprises 13 residues. V lost 4 bases and J lost 7, with 15 bases in between. The V gene's germline CDR1 is SQVTM and CDR2 ANQGSEA. CDR3 region: CSVVLWFEYTQYF. The CDR3 nucleotides read TGCAGCGTTGTCTTGTGGTTTGAGTATACGCAGTATTTT.

Many counts were recorded for this clonotype. V and J are TRBV14 and TRBJ2-1, with 8 bases lining up with TRBD1. This CDR3 spans 15 amino acids. Unmatched junction bases numbered 9, after V lost 4 bases and J lost 7 bases. Germline CDR1 SGHDN, CDR2 FVKESK. CDR3 residues: CASSLRTGNSNEQFF. CDR3 DNA: TGTGCCAGCAGCCTGCGGACAGGGAACTCAAATGAGCAGTTCTTC. The whole variable domain, filled in from reference TRBV14 and TRBJ2-1, reads EAGVTQFPSHSVIEKGQTVTLRCDPISGHDNLYWYRRVMGKEIKFLLHFVKESKQDESGMPNNRFLAERTGGTYSTLKVQPAELEDSGVYFCASSLRTGNSNEQFFGPGTRLTVL.

This clonotype was detected ten times or more. The rearrangement joins TRBV6-6 to TRBJ2-7; TRBD1 is a possible D gene (5 bases). The CDR3 length is 14 residues. V lost 2 bases to trimming and J lost 5 bases, with 13 bases between them. Germline lookup yields CDR1 MNHNY and CDR2 SVGAGI (reference sequence). The CDR3 DNA sequence: TGTGCCAGCAGTTACAAAGGGGAATCCCACGAGCAGTACTTC. Translation gives CASSYKGESHEQYF.

This clonotype was seen many times. In DNA form, the CDR3 reads TGTGCCACATTGGGGAGCCCGACCGGGGAGCTGTTTTTT. It translates to CATLGSPTGELFF. This chain connects TRBV12-3 or TRBV12-4 to TRBJ2-2, with D possibly TRBD2 on 5 matching bases. V lost 10 bases to trimming and J lost 5 bases, with 14 bases between them. The CDR3 runs to 13 residues.

Worth noting for this clonotype: Sequence at one end of the junction differs from germline and may be a read error. The J gene is TRBJ2-6, the V gene TRBV6-5, with D perhaps matching TRBD1 (6 bases). CDR1 and CDR2 from the germline V gene are MNHEY and SVGAGI. The CDR3 covers 13 residues. The CDR3 reads CACSYRVTNVLTF. DNA for the CDR3: TGTGCCTGCAGTTACAGGGTTACCAACGTCCTGACTTTC.